This T cell receptor beta chain was found in a study of blood T cell repertoires in COVID-19 (dated by TCRdb to about 2020). Regarding the study in general: Samples covering the acute and convalescent phases of COVID-19 were provided by collaborators in the United States, Italy and Spain. The material from the prospective study consisted of cDNA or gDNA derived from T cells, B-cell-depleted T cells, or PBMCs. Subjects who had been exposed to COVID-19, were actively infected with it, or had recovered from it provided the deeply sampled blood TCRbeta repertoires that made up the dataset. The repertoires were made available in a free public database intended to serve as a resource for research on the immune response to SARS-CoV-2. Samples came from the ongoing ImmuneRACE study (first 160 participants) plus 1,254 subjects from 6 global collaborators. A de-identified subject ID, COVID-19 status, age in years and sex were almost always included in the sample metadata. Where available, HLA class I and class II types were taken from metadata supplied by the sample provider and were not determined by assay-based typing.

At the junction V is shortened by 5 bases and J by 8 bases, with 18 bases in between. The CDR3 goes from the cysteine to the phenylalanine over 15 residues. The read is trimmed to its CDR3 DNA, 45 bases read in frame from base 1. Based on the germline V gene, the CDR1 and CDR2 sequences are MDHEN and SYDVKM. This clone was counted once. Its antigen is unknown. Per-base quality was not reported, and no clone a single base away is much larger than it. Whole blood was collected in K2EDTA tubes by collaborating institutions according to the institutions' own protocols. Collaborator samples were shipped for TCRbeta analysis as frozen whole blood, isolated PBMCs, or DNA extracted from either sample type. TCRbeta CDR3 regions were amplified from genomic DNA using the immunoSEQ Assay, a bias-controlled multiplex PCR. Processing in the source paper ran as follows. The number of nucleated cells in each sample was estimated from the amplification of reference gene primers within the assay. To quantify the absolute abundance of each unique TCRbeta CDR3 rearrangement, sequence reads were collapsed and filtered. For each sample, productive Simpson clonality was calculated as the square root of Simpson's diversity index across productive rearrangements. Not all clones reach the TCRdb copy of this immuneACCESS table, which keeps in-frame sequences only. Checked studies attribute under half of the gap to unresolved V genes and leave the rest unexplained. Clonal size and the V and J genes are those of that table, whereas D and trimming came from the DNA. The sample includes 150,000 to 200,000 clones, with around four fifths observed a single time. The top ten clones comprise around 19% of the sample.

General conclusions and limits of the study: The amount of clinical and demographic metadata varied by source and participant and was provided uncurated.

Recombination joined TRBV28 with TRBJ1-4; there is no confident call for the D gene. The sequencing input was peripheral blood. The source of this sequence is a woman aged 80 or over with acute or convalescent COVID-19. The CDR3 protein sequence reads: CASSNPQRANEKLFF. The nucleotides are TGTGCCAGCAGTAATCCCCAGAGGGCGAACGAAAAACTGTTTTTT. Joined to the reference TRBV28 and TRBJ1-4 proteins, this CDR3 gives the full variable domain: DVKVTQSSRYLVKRTGEKVFLECVQDMDHENMFWYRQDPGLGLRLIYFSYDVKMKEKGDIPEGYSVSREKKERFSLILESASTNQTSMYLCASSNPQRANEKLFFGSGTQLSVL.